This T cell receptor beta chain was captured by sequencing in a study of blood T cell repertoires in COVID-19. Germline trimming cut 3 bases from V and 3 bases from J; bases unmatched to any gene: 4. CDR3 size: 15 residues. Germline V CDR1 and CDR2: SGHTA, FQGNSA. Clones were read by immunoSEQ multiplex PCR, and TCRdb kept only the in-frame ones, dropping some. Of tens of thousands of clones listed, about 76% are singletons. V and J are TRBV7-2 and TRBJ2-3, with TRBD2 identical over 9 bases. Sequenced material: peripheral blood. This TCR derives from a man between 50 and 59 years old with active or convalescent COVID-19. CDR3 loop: CASSLVSGSTDTQYF. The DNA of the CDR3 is TGTGCCAGCAGCTTGGTTAGCGGGAGTACAGATACGCAGTATTTT.